This T cell receptor (beta chain) emerged from a study of T cells after yellow fever vaccination. At the level of the study: Those fractions that held only low numbers of cells were prepared using the SMART-Seq v4 Ultra Low Input RNA kit.

UMIs and a universal primer site were added when TCR cDNA was made by 5'RACE template switching. TCRdb re-called the 5' RACE reads with MiXCR, one entry per CDR3 protein. Found here are a few hundred thousand distinct CDR3 sequences, about 3% of them singletons; the top ten hold around 3.3%. CDR3 length equals 17 residues. The germline V gene encodes CDR1 LNHDA and CDR2 SQIVND (reference sequence). V lost 2 bases to trimming and J lost 3 bases, with 19 bases between them. Turning to this clonotype: The target antigen is unknown.

Study-level findings and limits: At under 98% for CD4 and roughly 87% for CD8, most primary-vaccination clones showed up again after the booster.

The source of this sequence is a man between 18 and 29 years old who received the YFV17D yellow fever vaccine. This chain links TRBV19 with TRBJ1-2; D is possibly TRBD1 (5 bases). Sequenced material: CD4+ T cells sorted from PBMCs, taken 10 days after the yellow fever booster vaccination. The CDR3: CASSIPAPSLGDYGYTF. The CDR3 nucleotides are TGTGCCAGTAGTATACCCGCCCCCAGTTTGGGGGACTATGGCTACACCTTC.